The T cell receptor (beta chain) described here comes from a study of regulatory T cells in long-lasting Graves disease. To note about this clonotype: Its antigen is still unknown.

Study-level results: The study examined only peripheral blood, not thyroid tissue.

Time point defined: persistent/refractory GD, antithyroid drugs over 5 years with positive TRAb. There was RNA extracted from PBMCs, and the TCR library was made from it. The authors built TCR beta libraries using iRepertoire HTBI primers and Arm-PCR of CDR3 regions. Each CDR3 protein is one row after TCRdb ran MiXCR on the multiplex PCR reads. Seen here are approximately 350,000 distinct CDR3 sequences, roughly 25% observed once, and the top ten hold 25% to 30%. This clonotype originated in a woman in her forties with Graves disease. The sample in question was peripheral blood mononuclear cells (PBMCs), obtained when the disease was refractory, from a patient treated with antithyroid drugs.

CDR3 DNA: TGTGCCACCAGTCTAGGGGGGACTACGGAGACCCAGTACTTC. This encodes CATSLGGTTETQYF. This rearrangement joins TRBV24-1 to TRBJ2-5; tentative D call: TRBD2 (7 bases). Germline CDR1 is KGHDR and CDR2 is SFDVKD. This CDR3 is 14 amino acids long. The V end lost 6 bases, the J end lost 5 bases, and 15 bases lay between the germline ends.